This TCR beta chain is from a study of blood T cell repertoires in COVID-19. Study background: T cells, B-cell-depleted T cells, or PBMCs supplied cDNA or gDNA.

The Seattle site enrolled patients during active infection and followed them longitudinally. Authors' analysis steps: By means of reference gene primer amplification, nucleated cell counts were estimated. Only in-frame clones appear in the TCRdb table, and some are missing; sequencing was by immunoSEQ multiplex PCR. V, J and clone size derive from that table, while D and trimming were established from the DNA sequence. Among 300,000 to 350,000 clones listed, 90% were seen once. V lost 7 bases and J lost 4; bases outside the gene matches: 9. The germline CDR1 and CDR2 sequences are ENHRY and SYGVKD. The CDR3 runs 14 residues.

The chain recombines TRBV10-3 with TRBJ1-1; 7 bases align to TRBD1. Material: peripheral blood. This clonotype was sampled from a woman aged 40-49 years with COVID-19, enrolled during active disease. As DNA, the CDR3 is TGTGCCATCACTCAGACGACAGGGACCACTGAAGCTTTCTTT. Translated: CAITQTTGTTEAFF.